This T cell receptor beta chain was obtained from a study of spatial heterogeneity in lung cancer. Whole-study context: Raw sequencing reads included, on average, more than 8.5 appearances of each unique TCR and UMI combination.

General observations from the study: One measure, the expanded intratumoral alpha and beta TCR count, tracked tumor mutation counts.

Between the trimmed V and J ends, which lost 6 bases and 5 bases, there was a span of 16 bases. This CDR3 is built from 14 residues. Germline V gene sequence: CDR1 SGHTA, CDR2 FQGTGA. By its share, this clonotype is medium-sized. What it recognizes is unknown. Time point here: sample taken at primary tumor resection. Frozen PBMC, nontumor lung or tumor provided whole RNA, which was sequenced unsorted. In the library, each TCR cDNA molecule bore its own unique molecular identifier. TCRdb itself ran the 5' RACE reads through MiXCR, one entry per CDR3 protein. The profile shows 2,000 to 2,500 distinct CDR3 sequences, approximately 0.99% of them singletons.

The chain combines TRBV7-3 with TRBJ2-5; a weak D match, TRBD2 (6 bases). This specimen was lung tumor tissue, taken at surgery. This TCR derives from a male donor with early-stage non-small cell lung cancer. The CDR3 sequence is CASSSEAEGETQYF. As DNA, the CDR3 is TGTGCCAGCAGTTCTGAAGCGGAGGGGGAGACCCAGTACTTC.